The T cell receptor beta chain described here comes from a study of tumor-infiltrating lymphocytes in primary liver carcinoma. Study-level information: Between 4.2 and 10 cm across, the tumors were all of stage T1-T3 N0M0.

RNA isolated from unsorted whole blood supplied the blood RNA, with germline DNA also extracted. About this clonotype itself: Antigen unknown.

Synthesis of TCR beta cDNA was carried out from 450 to 650 ng total RNA with a constant-region primer. Three nested multiplex PCR rounds of slightly modified ARM-PCR generated TCR beta libraries. TCRdb analysed the multiplex PCR reads with MiXCR anew, one entry per CDR3 protein. The sample records hundreds of thousands of distinct CDR3 sequences, over 55% being singletons. Study-wide findings and caveats: Tumor region pairs overlapped more than did tumor-adjacent and tumor-blood pairs.

Specimen: peripheral blood. The source is a man aged 35 to 55 with primary liver carcinoma and hepatitis B virus infection.

The CDR3 DNA follows: TGTGCCAGCAGCCAAGAAGGGACCCTGGCCGATACGCAGTATTTT. Its protein product is CASSQEGTLADTQYF. The chain is built from TRBV14 and TRBJ2-3; D tentatively fits TRBD1 or TRBD2 (5 bases each). Per the germline V gene, CDR1 is SGHDN and CDR2 is FVKESK. CDR3 length: 15 residues. Trimming removed 0 bases from V and 6 bases from J, with 13 bases in between.